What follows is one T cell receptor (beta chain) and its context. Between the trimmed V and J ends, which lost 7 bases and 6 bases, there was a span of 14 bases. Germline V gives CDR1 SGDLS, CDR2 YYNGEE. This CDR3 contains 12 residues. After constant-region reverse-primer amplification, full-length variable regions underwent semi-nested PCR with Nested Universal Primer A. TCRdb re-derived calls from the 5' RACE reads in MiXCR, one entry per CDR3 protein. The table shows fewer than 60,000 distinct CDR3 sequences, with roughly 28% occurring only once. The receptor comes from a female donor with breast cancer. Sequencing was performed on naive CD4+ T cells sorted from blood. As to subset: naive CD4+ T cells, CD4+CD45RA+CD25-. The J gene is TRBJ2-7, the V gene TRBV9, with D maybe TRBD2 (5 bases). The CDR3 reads CASGRPEGEQYF. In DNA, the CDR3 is TGTGCCAGCGGAAGGCCAGAGGGCGAGCAGTACTTC.